This TCR beta chain was observed in a study of OX40 agonist ivuxolimab in advanced cancers. Study at large: Patients were given ivuxolimab, an antibody that agonizes OX40 (CD134).

Germline-derived CDR1 and CDR2 are MNHNS and SASEGT. The CDR3 covers 14 residues. The V end lost 3 bases, the J end lost 8 bases, and 13 bases lay between the germline ends. Produced via immunoSEQ multiplex PCR; TCRdb's table is partial and in-frame only. Here the sample spans approximately 62,000 clones, approximately 85% being singletons. Material: CD4+ or CD8+ T cells sorted from blood, obtained in a trial of the OX40 agonist ivuxolimab. V usage is TRBV6-1 and J usage is TRBJ1-4, with TRBD1 as a possible D gene (5 bases). This TCR came from an adult with an advanced solid tumor such as melanoma, head and neck, liver or kidney cancer. This CDR3 is CASSESQGREKLFF. As DNA, the CDR3 is TGTGCCAGCAGTGAGTCCCAGGGTCGGGAAAAACTGTTTTTT.